The text below deals with one T cell receptor beta chain. Its antigen is currently unknown. These data come from a study of T cell responses to AZD1222 COVID-19 vaccine. Study-wide results and caveats: Baseline testing showed seropositivity in only a handful of AZD1222 recipients. CD4 TCRs covered the whole spike, strongest at regions 160-218 and 743-854.

V lost 4 bases, J lost 8 bases, and 13 bases stayed unmatched. Germline V gives CDR1 SGHTS, CDR2 YDEGEE. The CDR3 sequence is 16 residues long. Generated by immunoSEQ multiplex PCR, the TCRdb table keeps only in-frame clones and is missing some. The sample holds some 180,000 clones, 94% seen once. The V call is TRBV5-8, the J call TRBJ1-4, with 8 bases lining up with TRBD1. The sequence was collected from an adult who received the AZD1222 COVID-19 vaccine. Sequencing used peripheral blood, obtained 28 days after the second AZD1222 dose. For the CDR3, the DNA is TGTGCCAGCAGCCCACGAGAGGACAGGGTGGGCGAAAAACTGTTTTTT. Encoded protein: CASSPREDRVGEKLFF.